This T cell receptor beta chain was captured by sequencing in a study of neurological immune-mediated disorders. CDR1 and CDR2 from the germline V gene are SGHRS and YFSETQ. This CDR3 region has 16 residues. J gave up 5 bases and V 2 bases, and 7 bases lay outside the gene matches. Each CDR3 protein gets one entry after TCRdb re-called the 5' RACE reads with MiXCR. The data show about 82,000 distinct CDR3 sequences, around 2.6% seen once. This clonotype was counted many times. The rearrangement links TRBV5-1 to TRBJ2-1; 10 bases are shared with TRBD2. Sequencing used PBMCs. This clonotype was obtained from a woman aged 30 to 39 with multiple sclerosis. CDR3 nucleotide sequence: TGCGCCAGCAGCTTCTTCAGCGGGAGGGGGCACAATGAGCAGTTCTTC. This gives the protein CASSFFSGRGHNEQFF.